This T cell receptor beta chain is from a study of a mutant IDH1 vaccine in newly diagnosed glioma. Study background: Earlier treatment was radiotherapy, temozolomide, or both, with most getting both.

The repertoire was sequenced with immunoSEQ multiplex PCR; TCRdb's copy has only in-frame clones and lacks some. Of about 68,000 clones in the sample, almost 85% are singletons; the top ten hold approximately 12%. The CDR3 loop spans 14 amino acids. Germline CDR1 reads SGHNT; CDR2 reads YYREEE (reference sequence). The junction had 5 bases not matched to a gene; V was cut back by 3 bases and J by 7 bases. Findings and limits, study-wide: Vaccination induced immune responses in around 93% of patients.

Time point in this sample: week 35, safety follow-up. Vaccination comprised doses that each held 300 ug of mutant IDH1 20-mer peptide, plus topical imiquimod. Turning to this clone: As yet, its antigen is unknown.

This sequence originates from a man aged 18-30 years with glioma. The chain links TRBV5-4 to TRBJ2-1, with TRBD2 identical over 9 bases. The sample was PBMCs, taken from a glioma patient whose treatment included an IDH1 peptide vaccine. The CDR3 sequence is CASSSGLAWNEQFF. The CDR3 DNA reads TGTGCCAGCAGCTCTGGACTAGCGTGGAATGAGCAGTTCTTC.